Below, 4 T cell receptor beta chains from the same sample are listed, as sequenced in a study of cytomegalovirus exposure and HLA in healthy donors. This PCR relied on a set of 60 Vbeta primers and 13 Jbeta primers. Sequencing was performed with immunoSEQ multiplex PCR; in TCRdb, only in-frame clones are kept and a portion is missing. The top ten clones hold over 20% of a sample with 63,000 or so clones, roughly 72% of them seen once. The sequenced material came from PBMCs. Receptors were obtained from a woman between 25 and 40 years old in good health and CMV-seropositive.

The genes are TRBV5-6 and TRBJ2-7, with TRBD2 matching 8 bases. This CDR3 has 17 residues. Per germline, CDR1 SGHDT and CDR2 YYEEEE. J lost 4 bases, V lost 0 bases, and 12 bases had no gene match. CDR3 protein: CASSLAPTSDLSYEQYF. The CDR3 DNA reads TGTGCCAGCAGCTTGGCCCCGACTAGCGACCTCTCGTACGAGCAGTACTTC.

The chain is built from TRBV10-3 and TRBJ1-2; TRBD1 matches at 8 bases. Germline V gene data show CDR1 as ENHRY and CDR2 as SYGVKD. Trimming took 2 bases from V and 7 from J; bases not matched to a gene: 6. There are 14 residues in the CDR3. CDR3 amino acids: CAISEGQGSGGYTF. CDR3 DNA: TGTGCCATCAGTGAGGGACAGGGTAGTGGTGGCTACACCTTC.

This clone was seen many times. The V gene is TRBV4-3, the J gene TRBJ2-5, with 11 bases aligning to TRBD2. The ends lost 0 bases at V and 5 bases at J; junction bases unmatched: 8. The CDR3 sequence is 17 residues long. The germline gives CDR1 LGHNA, CDR2 YSLEER. CDR3 in amino acids: CASSQDRLAGGAETQYF. The CDR3 DNA is TGCGCCAGCAGCCAAGATCGGCTAGCGGGAGGAGCTGAGACCCAGTACTTC.

This chain joins TRBV5-1 and TRBJ2-5; 8 bases are a match to TRBD2. Germline loops: CDR1 SGHRS, CDR2 YFSETQ. After removal of 2 bases from V and 2 bases from J, the junction contained 2 bases not matched to a gene. The CDR3 is 14 residues long. CDR3 region: CASSLREGQETQYF. DNA of the CDR3: TGCGCCAGCAGCTTACGGGAGGGGCAAGAGACCCAGTACTTC.